The clone carrying this TCR beta chain has a handful of counts. Germline CDR1 reads DFQATT; CDR2 reads SNEGSKA (reference sequence). This CDR3 spans 12 amino acids. Trimming removed 3 bases at V and 6 bases at J, with 11 bases between. TCRdb recomputed calls from the RT-PCR reads with MiXCR, one row per CDR3 protein. The sample lists around 520,000 distinct CDR3 sequences, 25% occurring once. The entry originates in a study of response to subunit inactivated influenza vaccine. The V and J genes are TRBV20-1 and TRBJ1-2, with D perhaps matching TRBD1 (5 bases). This sample comprised CD4+ T cells sorted from PBMCs, obtained 4 to 6 days after vaccination. The sequence was collected from a man aged 50-60 years who received an inactivated influenza vaccine. CDR3 protein: CSASSRVHGYTF. CDR3 nucleotides: TGCAGTGCTAGCTCCAGGGTCCATGGCTACACCTTC.